Each of the 29 T cell receptor beta chains below was sequenced from the same sample in a study of shared clonotypes between healthy human individuals. Repertoires were generated with immunoSEQ multiplex PCR, while TCRdb's copy carries only in-frame clones and drops some. This table has 2.5 million or so clones, around nine tenths appearing once. Sequencing was carried out using naive CD4+ T cells sorted from blood. The subset denotes: CD45RA+ positively selected. The receptors were gathered from a man younger than 35 in good health.

The J gene is TRBJ1-2, the V gene TRBV6-5; no clear D. Germline V gene sequence: CDR1 MNHEY, CDR2 SVGAGI. The CDR3 loop spans 15 amino acids. Trimming removed 0 bases from V and 2 bases from J, with 10 bases in between. CDR3 DNA: TGTGCCAGCAGTTACTCCGTCCAGGCCAACTATGGCTACACCTTC. Translation: CASSYSVQANYGYTF.

The CDR3 region is CASTQGTKVLHEQFF. CDR3 nucleotide sequence: TGTGCCAGCACCCAAGGCACTAAAGTACTCCATGAGCAGTTCTTC. This rearrangement joins TRBV6-5 to TRBJ2-1; no clear D gene. Germline V gene sequence: CDR1 MNHEY, CDR2 SVGAGI. This CDR3 is 15 amino acids long. Trimming cost V 7 bases and J 8 bases, with 21 bases left between them.

The CDR3 coding sequence is TGCGCCAGCAGCCGGGAGGGGTCCTACAATGAGCAGTTCTTC. As protein: CASSREGSYNEQFF. The gene calls are TRBV5-1 and TRBJ2-1, with 8 bases aligning to TRBD2. This CDR3 spans 14 amino acids. CDR1 and CDR2 (germline): SGHRS, YFSETQ. J lost 1 base, V lost 4 bases, and 1 base had no gene match.

The CDR3 here is CASSPSQGDEKLFF. CDR3 sequence (DNA): TGTGCCAGCTCACCATCACAGGGGGATGAAAAACTGTTTTTT. V gene TRBV18 combines with J gene TRBJ1-4; 8 bases match TRBD1. The CDR3 is 14 residues long. Germline CDR1 reads KGHSH; CDR2 reads LQKENI. Losses at the gene ends were 2 bases for V and 6 bases for J; bases not matched to a gene: 2.

V usage is TRBV11-2 and J usage is TRBJ2-5, with D perhaps TRBD1 or TRBD2 (5 bases each). The V end lost 5 bases, the J end lost 2 bases, and 15 bases lay between the germline ends. The length of the CDR3 is 15 residues. CDR1 is SGHAT and CDR2 is FQNNGV in the germline V gene. CDR3 nucleotides: TGTGCCAGCAGCACGGGACCGATACAACAAGAGACCCAGTACTTC. Translated, it gives CASSTGPIQQETQYF.

The CDR3 is CASSPGDEKLFF. CDR3 in DNA: TGTGCCAGCTCACCGGGGGATGAAAAACTGTTTTTT. The chain is built from TRBV18 and TRBJ1-4; the D gene is possibly TRBD1 (5 bases). The V end lost 3 bases, the J end lost 6 bases, and 5 bases lay between the germline ends. This CDR3 has 12 amino acids. Germline V lookup: CDR1 KGHSH, CDR2 LQKENI. Full variable domain (outside the CDR3, taken from reference TRBV18 and TRBJ1-4): NAGVMQNPRHLVRRRGQEARLRCSPMKGHSHVYWYRQLPEEGLKFMVYLQKENIIDESGMPKERFSAEFPKEGPSILRIQQVVRGDSAAYFCASSPGDEKLFFGSGTQLSVL.

The gene calls are TRBV2 and TRBJ2-7; 7 bases agree with TRBD1. Germline V CDR1 and CDR2: SNHLY, FYNNEI. The trim removed 2 bases at V and 3 bases at J, leaving 10 bases unmatched. There are 16 residues in the CDR3. CDR3 region: CASSESRGLSNYEQYF. DNA for the CDR3: TGTGCCAGCAGTGAAAGTAGGGGGCTGTCTAACTACGAGCAGTACTTC.

A few counts support this clone. The chain recombines TRBV10-3 with TRBJ1-3; 10 positions match TRBD1. V gave up 10 bases and J gave up 8 bases; unmatched junction bases: 2. The CDR3 loop spans 11 amino acids. Germline V gene lookup returns CDR1 ENHRY and CDR2 SYGVKD. The DNA of the CDR3 is TGTGCCAGTGGACAGGGGGACACCATATATTTT. Translated: CASGQGDTIYF.

The chain is built from TRBV19 and TRBJ1-5; 7 bases are a match to TRBD1. V lost 4 bases and J lost 4; bases outside the gene matches: 13. Germline V CDR1 and CDR2: LNHDA, SQIVND (reference sequence). The CDR3 has 17 residues. The CDR3 is CASSSDPRQGTNQPQHF. Here the CDR3 DNA reads TGTGCCAGTAGTAGCGACCCCCGACAGGGAACTAATCAGCCCCAGCATTTT.

The V gene is TRBV6-5, the J gene TRBJ2-3; the match to TRBD1 covers 9 bases. The CDR3 loop spans 15 amino acids. V was clipped by 2 bases and J by 3 bases; unmatched bases: 3. Germline V gene sequence: CDR1 MNHEY, CDR2 SVGAGI. In DNA form, the CDR3 reads TGTGCCAGCAGTTACACGGGACAGGGTACAGATACGCAGTATTTT. It yields the protein CASSYTGQGTDTQYF.

This clone appeared once. The same CDR3 is also encoded by other DNA sequences in this sample. The chain joins TRBV30 to TRBJ2-7; the D is unclear. This CDR3 is built from 12 residues. Trimming pared 4 bases from V and 1 base from J, leaving 8 bases between. Germline values: CDR1 GTSNPN, CDR2 SVGIG (reference sequence). As DNA, the CDR3 is TGTGCCTGGACAGGCCTGTCCTACGAGCAGTACTTC. It translates to CAWTGLSYEQYF.

The chain couples TRBV1 to TRBJ2-7. TRBV1 is designated a pseudogene. This CDR3 has 16 amino acids. The CDR3 DNA reads as TGCACCAGCAGCCAACAGCCGGGACCCCACAGCTACGAGCAGTACTTC. This translates into CTSSQQPGPHSYEQYF.

The chain recombines TRBV29-1 with TRBJ2-5, with 9 bases identical to TRBD1. Germline trimming cut 6 bases from V and 4 bases from J; bases unmatched to any gene: 9. The CDR3 is 14 residues long. The germline V gene has CDR1 SQVTM and CDR2 ANQGSEA. CDR3 loop: CSVKIIQGAETQYF. DNA of the CDR3: TGCAGCGTGAAAATAATACAGGGGGCAGAGACCCAGTACTTC.

On this clone: This CDR3 is also generated by other DNA sequences in the sample. The genes are TRBV9 and TRBJ1-3; no definite D call. Deletions cut 0 bases from V and 0 bases from J, with 7 bases between. Germline V lookup: CDR1 SGDLS, CDR2 YYNGEE. This CDR3 is built from 15 residues. The CDR3, as DNA: TGTGCCAGCAGCGTAGGGGCCAACTCTGGAAACACCATATATTTT. Residues: CASSVGANSGNTIYF.

This chain joins TRBV7-8 and TRBJ1-3; maybe TRBD1 (6 bases). CDR1 and CDR2 from the germline V gene are SGHVS and FQNEAQ. The CDR3 runs to 17 residues. Trimming left V 2 bases short and J 0 bases short, with 14 bases between. CDR3 amino acids: CASSLIGGQSSGNTIYF. The CDR3, as DNA: TGTGCCAGCAGCTTAATTGGTGGACAGAGCTCTGGAAACACCATATATTTT. The complete variable domain, with remaining parts taken from reference TRBV7-8 and TRBJ1-3, reads GAGVSQSPRYKVAKRGQDVALRCDPISGHVSLFWYQQALGQGPEFLTYFQNEAQLDKSGLPSDRFFAERPEGSVSTLKIQRTQQEDSAVYLCASSLIGGQSSGNTIYFGEGSWLTVV.

The chain uses TRBV25-1 and TRBJ1-1; possible D gene TRBD1, 5 bases. This CDR3 region has 11 residues. Germline CDR1 MGHDK, CDR2 SYGVNS. Trimming took off 11 bases at V and 1 base at J, with 8 bases between the two ends. The CDR3 here is CAAQGNTEAFF. The DNA for the CDR3 is TGTGCCGCTCAGGGGAACACTGAAGCTTTCTTT.

The V gene is TRBV29-1, the J gene TRBJ1-4; no clear D. From germline, CDR1 is SQVTM and CDR2 ANQGSEA. V lost 4 bases to trimming and J lost 5 bases, with 11 bases between them. The CDR3 contains 13 residues. CDR3 bases: TGCAGCGTTGGGATTGCCCGGAATGAAAAACTGTTTTTT. Translated: CSVGIARNEKLFF.

About this clone itself: The sample holds other DNA sequences that translate to the same CDR3. The chain carries TRBV5-1 and TRBJ2-3; 7 nucleotides match TRBD1. The V segment lost 4 bases and the J segment 2 bases; nucleotides outside the gene matches: 4. The V gene's germline CDR1 is SGHRS and CDR2 YFSETQ. This CDR3 contains 14 residues. As DNA, the CDR3 is TGCGCCAGCAGCCCTGGGACAGCCACAGATACGCAGTATTTT. It yields the protein CASSPGTATDTQYF.

The genes are TRBV6-6 and TRBJ2-4; D gene unclear. Looked up from germline, CDR1 is MNHNY and CDR2 is SVGAGI (reference sequence). CDR3 length: 16 amino acids. V lost 5 bases and J 0 bases, leaving 14 bases between the germline ends. CDR3 amino acids: CASSTATVLAKNIQYF. CDR3 DNA sequence: TGTGCCAGCAGTACCGCCACGGTACTAGCCAAAAACATTCAGTACTTC.

Comment on this clone: This sample includes further DNA sequences coding for the same CDR3. This sequence joins TRBV7-9 and TRBJ2-7; 9 bases agree with TRBD1. The CDR3 has 13 residues. CDR1 and CDR2 (germline): SEHNR, FQNEAQ (reference sequence). Trimming at V came to 5 bases and at J to 6 bases, leaving 5 bases not matched to a gene. The DNA of the CDR3 is TGTGCCAGCAGCCGGGGACAGGGCAGCGAGCAGTACTTC. Its translation: CASSRGQGSEQYF. The full variable domain, with the rest looked up from reference TRBV7-9 and TRBJ2-7, is DTGVSQNPRHKITKRGQNVTFRCDPISEHNRLYWYRQTLGQGPEFLTYFQNEAQLEKSRLLSDRFSAERPKGSFSTLEIQRTEQGDSAMYLCASSRGQGSEQYFGPGTRLTVT.

The chain is built from TRBV5-1 and TRBJ1-1; possibly TRBD1 for D (5 bases). The germline V and J ends were trimmed by 0 bases and 6 bases, with 12 bases remaining between them. CDR1 SGHRS and CDR2 YFSETQ come from the germline V gene. The CDR3 is made up of 14 amino acids. The CDR3 loop is CASSLGQLAAEAFF. CDR3 sequence (DNA): TGCGCCAGCAGCTTGGGACAGCTAGCGGCTGAAGCTTTCTTT.

This clone was recorded once. The chain is built from TRBV2 and TRBJ2-1; D uncertain. V was clipped by 7 bases and J by 9 bases, with 22 bases between them. The CDR3 is 15 residues long. The germline gives CDR1 SNHLY, CDR2 FYNNEI. The CDR3: CASISDPPQVGEQFF. The CDR3 DNA is TGTGCCAGCATTTCGGACCCTCCTCAGGTTGGTGAGCAGTTCTTC.

The rearrangement joins TRBV6-5 to TRBJ1-1; D ambiguous. This CDR3 is 13 amino acids long. V was trimmed by 4 bases and J by 0 bases, leaving 6 bases between them. Germline V gives CDR1 MNHEY, CDR2 SVGAGI. This chain's CDR3 is CASSSYMNTEAFF. The CDR3 nucleotides are TGTGCCAGCAGTTCCTATATGAACACTGAAGCTTTCTTT.

This chain connects TRBV6-6 to TRBJ1-2; D perhaps matches TRBD1 (6 bases). This CDR3 spans 15 amino acids. Trimming took 4 bases from V and 1 from J, leaving 13 bases between them. The germline CDR1 and CDR2 sequences are MNHNY and SVGAGI (reference sequence). CDR3 in DNA: TGTGCCAGCAGTTCGACAGGCAAGGGTAACTATGGCTACACCTTC. Residues: CASSSTGKGNYGYTF.

The chain joins TRBV19 to TRBJ2-1; TRBD2 matches at 11 bases. V shed 5 bases and J 6 bases; nucleotides not matched to a gene: 6. The germline gives CDR1 LNHDA, CDR2 SQIVND (reference sequence). This CDR3 spans 15 amino acids. In DNA form, the CDR3 reads TGTGCCAGTAGTTTGGCCGGGACTAGCGGCAATGAGCAGTTCTTC. It is translated as CASSLAGTSGNEQFF.

This clone was seen once. DNA for the CDR3: TGTGCCAGCAGCAAGGGAAGACAGCAACTTTTGAAGGGGGCCCAGTACTTC. Protein: CASSKGRQQLLKGAQYF. The J gene is TRBJ2-5, the V gene TRBV5-6, with TRBD1 as a possible D gene (6 bases). The CDR3 loop spans 17 amino acids. V lost 4 bases, J lost 9 bases, and 28 bases lay in between. Germline CDR1 is SGHDT and CDR2 is YYEEEE.

The chain joins TRBV18 to TRBJ2-7, with 11 bases that match TRBD1. The germline gives CDR1 KGHSH, CDR2 LQKENI. CDR3 length: 17 amino acids. After removal of 4 bases from V and 4 bases from J, the junction contained 12 bases not matched to a gene. The CDR3 DNA sequence: TGTGCCAGCTCACTGACGCACACCGGGACAGGGGGTTACGAGCAGTACTTC. This encodes CASSLTHTGTGGYEQYF.

The rearrangement joins TRBV7-9 to TRBJ2-3, with D uncertain. Trimming pared 0 bases from V and 2 bases from J, leaving 6 bases between. The germline V gene encodes CDR1 SEHNR and CDR2 FQNEAQ (reference sequence). The CDR3 spans 14 residues. The CDR3 region is CASSLARFTDTQYF. CDR3 sequence (DNA): TGTGCCAGCAGCTTAGCGCGTTTCACAGATACGCAGTATTTT.

The genes are TRBV7-9 and TRBJ1-4; D possibly corresponds to TRBD1 (6 bases). CDR1 and CDR2 (germline): SEHNR, FQNEAQ (reference sequence). There are 18 residues in the CDR3. V was cut by 0 bases and J by 3 bases, with 17 bases left in between. The chain's CDR3 is CASSLARAGGLANEKLFF. Written as DNA, the CDR3 is TGTGCCAGCAGCTTAGCGAGGGCTGGGGGCTTGGCTAATGAAAAACTGTTTTTT. Full variable domain (rest looked up from reference TRBV7-9 and TRBJ1-4): DTGVSQNPRHKITKRGQNVTFRCDPISEHNRLYWYRQTLGQGPEFLTYFQNEAQLEKSRLLSDRFSAERPKGSFSTLEIQRTEQGDSAMYLCASSLARAGGLANEKLFFGSGTQLSVL.